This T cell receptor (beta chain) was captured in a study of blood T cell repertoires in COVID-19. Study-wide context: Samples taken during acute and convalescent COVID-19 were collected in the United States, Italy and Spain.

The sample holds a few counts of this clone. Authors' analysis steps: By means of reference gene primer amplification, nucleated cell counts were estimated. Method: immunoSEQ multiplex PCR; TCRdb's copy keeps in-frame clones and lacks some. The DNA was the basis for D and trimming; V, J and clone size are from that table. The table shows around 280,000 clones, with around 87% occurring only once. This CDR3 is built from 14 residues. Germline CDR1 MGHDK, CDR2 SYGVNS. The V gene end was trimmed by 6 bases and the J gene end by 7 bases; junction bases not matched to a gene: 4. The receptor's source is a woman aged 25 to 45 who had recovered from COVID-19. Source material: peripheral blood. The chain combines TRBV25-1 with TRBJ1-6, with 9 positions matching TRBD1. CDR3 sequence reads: CASRGTGKNSPLHF. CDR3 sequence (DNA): TGTGCCAGCAGGGGGACAGGGAAGAATTCACCCCTCCACTTT.